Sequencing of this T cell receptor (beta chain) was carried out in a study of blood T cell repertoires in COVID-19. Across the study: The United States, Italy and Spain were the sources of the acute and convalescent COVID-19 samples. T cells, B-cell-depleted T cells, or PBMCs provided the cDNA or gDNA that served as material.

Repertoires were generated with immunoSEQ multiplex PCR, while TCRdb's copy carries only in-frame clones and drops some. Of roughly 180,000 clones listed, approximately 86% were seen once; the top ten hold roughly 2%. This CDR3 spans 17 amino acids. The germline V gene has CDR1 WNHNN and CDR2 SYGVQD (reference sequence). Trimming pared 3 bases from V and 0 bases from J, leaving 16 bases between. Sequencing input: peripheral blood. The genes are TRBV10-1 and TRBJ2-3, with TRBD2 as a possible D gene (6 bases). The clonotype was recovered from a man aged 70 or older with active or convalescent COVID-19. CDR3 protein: CASSDVASASSTDTQYF. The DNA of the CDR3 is TGCGCCAGCAGTGATGTTGCTAGCGCGTCTAGCACAGATACGCAGTATTTT.